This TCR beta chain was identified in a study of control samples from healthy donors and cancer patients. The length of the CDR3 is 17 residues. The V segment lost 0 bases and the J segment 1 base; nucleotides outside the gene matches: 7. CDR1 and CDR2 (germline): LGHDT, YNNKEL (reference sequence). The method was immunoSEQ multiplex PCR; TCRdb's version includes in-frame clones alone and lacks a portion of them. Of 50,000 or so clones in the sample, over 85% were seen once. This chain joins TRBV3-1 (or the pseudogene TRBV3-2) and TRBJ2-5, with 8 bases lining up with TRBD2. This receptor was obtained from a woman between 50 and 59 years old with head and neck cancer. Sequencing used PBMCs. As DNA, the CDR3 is TGTGCCAGCAGCCAAGATCAAATAGCGGGGATCCAAGAGACCCAGTACTTC. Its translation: CASSQDQIAGIQETQYF.